Listed below are T cell receptor beta chains from one sample, sequenced in a study of long-term antiretroviral therapy in people with HIV. Data came from immunoSEQ multiplex PCR; TCRdb stores just in-frame clones and leaves some out. The data contain some 28,000 clones, 93% of them seen just once; the ten biggest clones take up under 13%. The sequencing here drew on unsorted PBMCs, taken 6.2 years after starting antiretroviral therapy. Receptor source: a man aged 35 to 55 with HIV. Each CDR3 is given with its conserved first and last residue. A D gene is named only where the DNA matches it firmly. Only some rows state a clone size, as once, few, many or a class for expanded clones.

TRBD1 | once | TRBJ1-4 | TRBV28 | 16 | TGTGCCAGCAGTTTAGAGGGGACAGGGGCTCGGGAAAAACTGTTTTTT | CASSLEGTGAREKLFF
TRBD1 | - | TRBJ1-3 | TRBV9 | 18 | TGTGCCAGCAGCGTAGTTTCGCAGGGGGCTTTCTCTGGAAACACCATATATTTT | CASSVVSQGAFSGNTIYF
TRBD1 | - | TRBJ2-7 | TRBV6-1 | 12 | TGTGCCAGCAGTCAGGGGGCCTACGAGCAGTACTTC | CASSQGAYEQYF
- | - | TRBJ2-7 | TRBV6-5 | 14 | TGTGCCAGCAGTTTACAAACACAGGGCGCCGAGCAGTACTTC | CASSLQTQGAEQYF
- | - | TRBJ2-1 | TRBV11-2 | 13 | TGTGCCTGCGAACCGAGCTCCTACAATGAGCAGTTCTTC | CACEPSSYNEQFF
TRBD1 | once | TRBJ1-5 | TRBV28 | 13 | TGTGCCGCCGACGACAGGGGCAATCAGCCCCAGCATTTT | CAADDRGNQPQHF
- | - | TRBJ2-2 | TRBV6-4 | 13 | TGTGCCAGCAGTCCTACTGCGACCGGGGAGCTGTTTTTT | CASSPTATGELFF
- | - | TRBJ2-5 | TRBV7-8 | 14 | TGTGCCAGCAGCTTAATTGGGGAGGACGAGACCCAGTACTTC | CASSLIGEDETQYF
TRBD2 | once | TRBJ2-3 | TRBV10-3 | 14 | TGTGCCACATTGACTAGCGGGAACTCAGATACGCAGTATTTT | CATLTSGNSDTQYF
- | - | TRBJ2-5 | TRBV19 | 13 | TGTGCCAGTAGTATGTCTACCCAAGAGACCCAGTACTTC | CASSMSTQETQYF
- | once | TRBJ1-4 | TRBV5-5 | 15 | TGTGCCAGCAGCTTGTGGCCGTCTGGTGGAGAAAAACTGTTTTTT | CASSLWPSGGEKLFF
- | - | TRBJ2-7 | TRBV19 | 13 | TGTGCCAGTAGTAGGGCGGATACCTACGAGCAGTACTTC | CASSRADTYEQYF
TRBD1 | - | TRBJ1-6 | TRBV5-1 | 15 | TGCGCCAGCAGGGCAGGACAGGGGACAAATTCACCCCTCCACTTT | CASRAGQGTNSPLHF
- | - | TRBJ2-7 | TRBV6-6 | 15 | TGTGCCAGCAGTTACGGGGACCTTCCTACCTACGAGCAGTACTTC | CASSYGDLPTYEQYF